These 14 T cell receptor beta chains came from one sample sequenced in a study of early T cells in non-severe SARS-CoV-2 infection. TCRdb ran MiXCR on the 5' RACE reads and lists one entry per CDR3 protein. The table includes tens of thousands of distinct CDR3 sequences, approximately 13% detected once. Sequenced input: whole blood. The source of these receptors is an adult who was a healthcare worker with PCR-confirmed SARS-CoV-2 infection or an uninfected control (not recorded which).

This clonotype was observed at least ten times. The CDR3 loop reads CASSLHVGSYEQYF. CDR3 DNA sequence: TGTGCCAGCAGCTTACACGTGGGTTCCTACGAGCAGTACTTC. The chain couples TRBV11-2 to TRBJ2-7; no firm D call. V lost 2 bases to trimming and J lost 1 base, with 9 bases between them. There are 14 residues in the CDR3. Germline V gives CDR1 SGHAT, CDR2 FQNNGV.

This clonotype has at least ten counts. CDR3 nucleotide sequence: TGTGCCGTAACTTACAGGGGCTCCTATGGCTACACCTTC. Translation gives CAVTYRGSYGYTF. V and J are TRBV28 and TRBJ1-2; 7 positions match TRBD1. The V segment lost 11 bases and the J segment 4 bases; nucleotides outside the gene matches: 10. The germline gives CDR1 MDHEN, CDR2 SYDVKM. The CDR3 is made up of 13 amino acids.

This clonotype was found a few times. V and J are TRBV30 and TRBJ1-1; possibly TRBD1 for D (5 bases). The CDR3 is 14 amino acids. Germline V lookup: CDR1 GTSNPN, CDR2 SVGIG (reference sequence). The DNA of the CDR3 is TGTGCGGGGACGAGGGGCCGAAAGAACACTGAAGCTTTCTTT. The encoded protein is CAGTRGRKNTEAFF.

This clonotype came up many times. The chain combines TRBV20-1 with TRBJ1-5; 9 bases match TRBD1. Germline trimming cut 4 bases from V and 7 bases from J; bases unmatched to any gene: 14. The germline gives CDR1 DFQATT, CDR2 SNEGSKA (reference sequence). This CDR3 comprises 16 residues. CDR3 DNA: TGCAGTGCTACTAATCCCGGGACAGGGACGCGGCAGCCCCAGCATTTT. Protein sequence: CSATNPGTGTRQPQHF.

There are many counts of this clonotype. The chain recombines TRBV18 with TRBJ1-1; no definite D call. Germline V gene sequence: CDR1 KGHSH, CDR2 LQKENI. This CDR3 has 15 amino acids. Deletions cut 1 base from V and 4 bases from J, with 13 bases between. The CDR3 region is CASSPQARTSTEAFF. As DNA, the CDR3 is TGTGCCAGCTCACCACAAGCCAGGACGAGCACTGAAGCTTTCTTT.

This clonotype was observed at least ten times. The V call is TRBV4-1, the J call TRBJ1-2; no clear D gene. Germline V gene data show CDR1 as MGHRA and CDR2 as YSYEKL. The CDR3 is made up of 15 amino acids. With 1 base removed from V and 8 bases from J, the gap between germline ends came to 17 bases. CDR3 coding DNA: TGCGCCAGCAGCCAAGGACAAGAACCCCCTTGGGGCTACACCTTC. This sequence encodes CASSQGQEPPWGYTF.

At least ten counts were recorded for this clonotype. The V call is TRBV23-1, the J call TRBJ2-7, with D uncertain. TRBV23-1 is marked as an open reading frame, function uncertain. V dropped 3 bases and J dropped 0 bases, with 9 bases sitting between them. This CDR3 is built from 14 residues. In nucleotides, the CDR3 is TGCGCCAGCAGTCACGCAGCCAGCTCCTACGAGCAGTACTTC. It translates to CASSHAASSYEQYF.

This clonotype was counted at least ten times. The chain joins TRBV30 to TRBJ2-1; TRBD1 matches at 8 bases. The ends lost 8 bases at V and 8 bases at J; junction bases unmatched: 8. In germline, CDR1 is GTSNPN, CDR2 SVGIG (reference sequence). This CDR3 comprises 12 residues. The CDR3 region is CAAGQGLDEQFF. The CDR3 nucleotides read TGTGCCGCCGGACAGGGACTGGATGAGCAGTTCTTC.

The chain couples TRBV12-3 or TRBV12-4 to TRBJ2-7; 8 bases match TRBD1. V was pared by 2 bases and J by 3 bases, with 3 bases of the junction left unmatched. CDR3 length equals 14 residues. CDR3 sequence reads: CASSLRDRNYEQYF. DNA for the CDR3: TGTGCCAGCAGTTTAAGGGACAGGAACTACGAGCAGTACTTC.

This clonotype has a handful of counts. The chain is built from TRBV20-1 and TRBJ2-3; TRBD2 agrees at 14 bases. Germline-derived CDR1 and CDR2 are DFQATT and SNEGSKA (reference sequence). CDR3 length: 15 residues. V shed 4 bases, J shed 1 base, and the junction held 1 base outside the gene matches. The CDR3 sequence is CSATTSGRGTDTQYF. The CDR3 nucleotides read TGCAGTGCTACGACTAGCGGGAGGGGCACAGATACGCAGTATTTT.

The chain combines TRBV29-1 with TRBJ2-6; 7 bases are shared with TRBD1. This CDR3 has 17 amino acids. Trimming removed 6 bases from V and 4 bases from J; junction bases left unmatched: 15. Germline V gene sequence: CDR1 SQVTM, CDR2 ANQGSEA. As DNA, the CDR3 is TGCAGCGTGCTAGGACCTCAAGGGGGCATCGGGGCCAACGTCCTGACTTTC. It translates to CSVLGPQGGIGANVLTF.

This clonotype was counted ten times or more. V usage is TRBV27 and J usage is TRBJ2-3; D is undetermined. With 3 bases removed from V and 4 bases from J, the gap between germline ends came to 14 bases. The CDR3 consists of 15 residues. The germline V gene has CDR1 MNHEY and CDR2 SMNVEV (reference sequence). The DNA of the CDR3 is TGTGCCAGCAGTTTGGGGTCGCGTTTCGCAGATACGCAGTATTTT. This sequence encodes CASSLGSRFADTQYF.

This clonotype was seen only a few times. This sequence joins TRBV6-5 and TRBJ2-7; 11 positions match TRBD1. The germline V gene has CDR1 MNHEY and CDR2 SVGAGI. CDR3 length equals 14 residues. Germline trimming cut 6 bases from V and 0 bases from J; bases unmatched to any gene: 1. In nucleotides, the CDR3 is TGTGCCAGCAGCGGACAGGGGGCCTCCTACGAGCAGTACTTC. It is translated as CASSGQGASYEQYF.

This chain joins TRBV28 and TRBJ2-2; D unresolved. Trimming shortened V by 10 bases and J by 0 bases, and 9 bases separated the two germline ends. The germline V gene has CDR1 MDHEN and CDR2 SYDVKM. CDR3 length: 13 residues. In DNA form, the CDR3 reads TGTGCCATCCGGGCATCGAACACCGGGGAGCTGTTTTTT. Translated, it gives CAIRASNTGELFF. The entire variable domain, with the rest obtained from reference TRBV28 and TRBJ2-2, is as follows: DVKVTQSSRYLVKRTGEKVFLECVQDMDHENMFWYRQDPGLGLRLIYFSYDVKMKEKGDIPEGYSVSREKKERFSLILESASTNQTSMYLCAIRASNTGELFFGEGSRLTVL.